The present T cell receptor beta chain was sequenced within a study of cytomegalovirus exposure and HLA in healthy donors (dated by TCRdb to 2015 to 2018). Background on the whole study: According to an earlier analysis of 587 of the donors, some 170 million T cells yielded 95 million to 140 million unique TCR beta sequences and approximately 280 Gb of sequence data. About 310 gigabases of sequencing data and 78 million or so unique TCR sequences were included in an early release covering about 600 HLA-typed donors. The genetic ancestry cluster associated with self-reported Caucasian donors included roughly four fifths of the roughly 400 genotyped donors. The aim of the study was to test whether cataloging public T cell receptors could identify signatures of past pathogen exposure. The T cell repertoires of 700 or so subjects were profiled by immunosequencing and related to cytomegalovirus serostatus. Along with the approximately 670-subject first cohort, a separate validation cohort of over a hundred different subjects was used. To predict cytomegalovirus infection status, the study brought together high-throughput TCR immunosequencing, statistical association of individual TCRs with disease status, and machine learning. To study patterns of TCR occurrence, a later analysis re-analyzed previously published TCR beta repertoires from just over 650 donors and added high-resolution HLA genotyping. In the later analysis, no new phenotypic data were used to find candidate immune exposures; instead, reliance was placed on TCR beta sequences and their occurrence across donors. An earlier analysis of approximately 640 of the donors applied high-throughput TCR beta sequencing to assess whether each TCR beta V gene segment acted as functional or pseudogenic. Alongside the repertoire data, information on donor age, sex, ethnicity and CMV serostatus was compiled. In a later genetic analysis, genome-wide SNP genotypes for about 55% of the roughly 700 donors were used, and that subset was treated as a discovery cohort. Every repertoire in the discovery cohort had been generated on one and the same sequencing platform. HLA typing covered class I and class II loci at four-digit resolution. The number of typed donors differed by locus: about 620-630 for A, B, C, DRB1 and DQB1; 522 for DQA1; 606 for DPA1; and some 450 for DPB1. A handful of DR-DQ haplotypes were handled as single units for association and clustering because linkage in the cohort was strong. Across about 370 genotyped donors of the cohort, an average of roughly 250,000 unique TCR beta nucleotide sequences per donor were sequenced, and approximately 17% of those sequences were non-productive. Broader findings and caveats from the paper: Some IMGT-functional V segments, including TRBV6-2 and TRBV6-3, could not be distinguished by the 87-base-pair reads and were therefore excluded. In vitro tests confirmed that a few of the cytomegalovirus-associated TCR beta chains recognize cytomegalovirus antigens. Sequencing depth was assumed to be roughly uniform across donors in the presence/absence analyses, though that assumption may not hold. In an earlier analysis of roughly 560 of the donors, most TCR beta V segments were observed in productive rearrangements about 87% or about 30% of the time, broadly matching IMGT annotations. The study listed 164 TCR beta chains as associated with cytomegalovirus. A later analysis found that TCR association rates varied across HLA loci, with DRB1 alleles showing the most associated TCRs and HLA-C alleles the fewest. A later analysis found that most CMV-associated TCR beta chains appeared HLA-restricted, with HLA associations seemingly driven largely by CMV exposure. Across donors, most TCR sequences were observed very rarely, whereas some public TCRs were present in many individuals. At a false discovery rate of 0.05, a later analysis linked about 17,000 TCR beta sequences to specific HLA alleles. Only TCR beta chains were sequenced in this cohort, and the absence of alpha or paired-chain data limited detectable features. In a later genetic analysis, a missense DCLRE1C variant was associated with V-gene and J-gene trimming of TCR beta chains, and the association was replicated in an independent cohort. Correlated functional status among segregating V segments might reflect linkage disequilibrium, but an unknown experimental factor could not be ruled out. In a later analysis, HLA-associated TCR beta chains were found to be more clonally expanded and to have lower generation probabilities than equally common non-associated chains. According to the authors, the approach could potentially be generalized to other disease states and immunological phenotypes. A group of highly shared sequence variants was considered likely to be a technical artifact of the sequencing pipeline. In a later genetic analysis, fewer N-insertions in productive TCRs were reported among donors in an Asian-associated ancestry cluster than the roughly 700-donor mean. Because counts were too low, 15 to 20 rarely observed V segments, including chromosome 9 orphons, were excluded from the earlier analysis of roughly 580 of the donors. When HLA alleles, especially DR and DQ, strongly co-occurred, TCR associations were difficult to assign to individual alleles. The classifier was reported to diagnose cytomegalovirus status with high specificity and sensitivity in both the original cohort and the validation cohort. A further reported finding was that TCR beta sequences accurately predicted the HLA-A and HLA-B alleles for most subjects in the first cohort. Several of the top co-occurrence clusters appeared to be linked to parvovirus B19, influenza, CMV and Epstein-Barr virus, according to a later analysis. CMV serostatus was the only immune exposure information available for the cohort. HLA typing was unavailable for some donors at each locus, so association tests used only the typed subset.

The CDR3 contains 16 residues, cysteine and phenylalanine counted. Only the CDR3 portion is preserved as DNA: 48 bases, with reading frame beginning at the first base. CDR1 and CDR2 were assigned from the germline V gene as LGHNA and YSLEER. The V and J ends are trimmed by 4 bases and 0 bases, leaving 15 bases between them. Libraries were made using the immunoSEQ multiplex PCR assay. A mixture of 60 forward primers for TCR Vbeta segments and 13 reverse primers for TCR Jbeta segments was used in the multiplex PCR. The CDR3 region of rearranged TCR beta genes was amplified from genomic DNA by a multiplex PCR assay. The amplified TCR beta libraries were sequenced on the Illumina HiSeq System as 87-base-pair reads. The published analysis was carried out like this. A later analysis tallied 75 million to 85 million unique TCR beta chains across the 700 or so repertoires, and about 10 million of those chains were shared by two or more donors. A nearest-neighbor algorithm error-corrected the raw reads and collapsed the reads into unique sequences, merging closely related sequences to remove PCR and sequencing errors. Alignment of CDR3 sequences to IMGT reference sequences was used to assign V, D and J gene segments. For a sequence to be retained, a match of at least six nucleotides to both a V gene segment and a J gene segment was required. A rearrangement counted as productive if the CDR3 had no stop codons and remained in frame with V and J, and every other rearrangement counted as non-productive. Following IMGT convention, CDR3 was defined as the stretch from the second conserved V-encoded cysteine to the conserved J-encoded phenylalanine. The earlier analysis of a few hundred of the donors excluded sequences that lacked an unambiguous match to a single V gene segment. In an earlier analysis of several hundred of the donors, V segments were called functional above 56.7% productive rearrangements and were called segregating when the between-donor standard deviation exceeded 5%. A statistical classification framework was built for diagnosing cytomegalovirus status from the catalog of TCR beta chain sequences. V and J gene assignment, in a later analysis, came from comparing TCR nucleotide sequences with IMGT/GENE-DB human TR gene sequences. In a later analysis, CDR3 sequences and most-parsimonious VDJ recombination scenarios were assigned using the TCRdist pipeline. A later analysis defined each TCR beta chain by its CDR3 amino acid sequence plus V-gene family, and excluded reads lacking a unique V-gene family. To address suspected cross-contamination and a sequencing artifact, a later analysis removed several hundred highly shared, low-generation-probability nucleotide sequences. For each public chain, a later analysis derived a clonal expansion index from normalized ranks of inferred template counts within each repertoire. Generation probabilities in a later analysis came from a VDJ recombination model fitted to out-of-frame rearrangements, and those results were checked against IGoR. Hypergeometric tests were used in a later analysis to score TCR-TCR, TCR-HLA and TCR-CMV co-occurrence, with a repertoire-size bias correction applied to the TCR pairs. To estimate false discovery rates, a later analysis permuted the HLA or CMV assignments 20 times. A later analysis grouped co-occurring TCRs with DBSCAN, adding TCRdist sequence similarity when clustering within HLA-allele-positive subsets. Repertoires with fewer than 30,000 or more than 120,000 public chains were left out of co-occurrence clustering, as were about 5 repertoires with anomalous nucleotide sharing. TCRdb mirrors the immuneACCESS table, restricted to in-frame sequences. Some clones are absent from its copies; in checked studies, under half trace to an unresolved V gene, and the reason for the others is unknown. Clone size and V and J calls were adopted from that table, with D and trimming inferred from the DNA. The sample contains some 110,000 clones, roughly 15% of them found a single time. The ten largest clones capture about 0.8% of the sample.

This clone turned up a few times. Its antigen target is currently unknown. There are no base qualities to consult, and no much larger clone falls within one base. The cohort consisted of 650 to 700 healthy bone marrow donors. At the time of sampling, all cohort members were nominally healthy, though unrecorded immune exposures were likely present. The donor was CMV seronegative and belonged to the group of roughly 330 seronegative cohort members. Every donor gave a peripheral blood sample, and the peripheral blood mononuclear cells from that sample were used for TCR beta sequencing. The Qiagen DNeasy Blood Extraction Kit was used to extract genomic DNA from the blood cell samples.

The sequence was collected from a female donor in good health and CMV-seronegative. The chain links TRBV4-3 with TRBJ1-1, with TRBD1 tentatively as D gene (6 bases match). Sequencing was done on a sample of PBMCs. The nucleotides read TGCGCCAGCAGCCTGTACACAGGGAGTATGAACACTGAAGCTTTCTTT. This is translated as CASSLYTGSMNTEAFF.